The 4 T cell receptor beta chains below come from one sample, sequenced in a study of OX40 agonist ivuxolimab in advanced cancers. TCRdb keeps only in-frame clones here, not all; method: immunoSEQ multiplex PCR. The data show approximately 90,000 clones, approximately 91% seen once. This specimen consisted of CD4+ or CD8+ T cells sorted from blood, obtained in a trial of the OX40 agonist ivuxolimab. These receptors all stem from an adult with an advanced solid tumor such as melanoma, head and neck, liver or kidney cancer.

There are many counts of this clone. This chain links TRBV19 with TRBJ1-5; 12 bases agree with TRBD1. Germline V gene lookup returns CDR1 LNHDA and CDR2 SQIVND (reference sequence). The CDR3 spans 18 residues. Trimming removed 5 bases from V and 6 bases from J; junction bases left unmatched: 14. The CDR3, as DNA: TGTGCCAGTAGTCCCTTCACTGGGGGACAGGGGGCGATTCAGCCCCAGCATTTT. Encoded protein: CASSPFTGGQGAIQPQHF.

The genes are TRBV7-2 and TRBJ1-2, with 7 nucleotides matching TRBD1. The CDR3 consists of 14 residues. Germline V gives CDR1 SGHTA, CDR2 FQGNSA. V dropped 3 bases and J dropped 6; count of bases not matched to a gene: 7. The CDR3 region has the DNA TGTGCCAGCAGCTTTTTCGACAGGGCTCATGGCTACACCTTC. It encodes CASSFFDRAHGYTF.

This clone is a singleton in its sample. V and J are TRBV27 and TRBJ1-6; D is perhaps TRBD1 (5 bases). Germline CDR1 reads MNHEY; CDR2 reads SMNVEV (reference sequence). This CDR3 is 15 amino acids long. Trimming removed 2 bases from V and 6 bases from J, with 11 bases in between. CDR3 in DNA: TGTGCCAGCAGTTTAGGTGGGGCAGTTAATTCACCCCTCCACTTT. Its translation is CASSLGGAVNSPLHF.

The chain employs TRBV11-2 and TRBJ2-1; no reliable D call. CDR3 length: 15 residues. The germline V and J ends were trimmed by 5 bases and 0 bases, with 11 bases remaining between them. Germline V gene lookup returns CDR1 SGHAT and CDR2 FQNNGV. The DNA for the CDR3 is TGTGCCAGCAGCCCGGCGGTAAGCTCCTACAATGAGCAGTTCTTC. Translation gives CASSPAVSSYNEQFF.